This TCR beta chain was captured by sequencing in a study of metastatic and nonmetastatic thyroid tumors. The overall study: Patients with malignant and benign thyroid disease provided blood and tumor or nodule tissue, whose repertoires were compared. Study results and caveats: When malignant thyroid tumors were compared with benign nodules, TCR beta diversity was reportedly significantly higher in the malignant tumors. This held in both blood and tumor samples.

No treatment had been given to any patient before thyroid surgery. Per the authors' pipeline: A classifier for distant metastasis in papillary thyroid cancer was constructed using CDR3 differences observed across clinicopathological groups. Through MiXCR, TCRdb re-clonotyped the PCR reads. For this entry, the V and J calls and clone size follow TCRdb and not the study's own pipeline. The sample includes under 55,000 clones, roughly 15% seen only once; the top ten take 2.5% to 3.5%. Many counts were recorded for this clone. Antigen: not known. Germline V CDR1 and CDR2: MNHNS, SASEGT. The CDR3 is 14 amino acids. Trimming left V 2 bases short and J 1 base short, with 8 bases between.

This clonotype originated in a female donor with papillary thyroid cancer or a benign thyroid nodule (not recorded which). Some clones in this sample may be carry-over from other donors' samples. The chain is built from TRBV6-1 and TRBJ2-5, with D perhaps TRBD2 (5 bases). Source material: blood. The CDR3 bases are TGTGCCAGCAGTGAATGGGGAGTCCAAGAGACCCAGTACTTC. Translating gives CASSEWGVQETQYF.